This entry lists 10 T cell receptor beta chains sequenced from one sample in a study of graft-versus-host responses after intestinal transplantation. TCRdb's table, derived via immunoSEQ multiplex PCR, lists solely in-frame clones and lacks some. The sample includes around 40,000 clones, 83% of them seen just once. This material consisted of PBMCs, taken around 1,000 days after transplant. These receptors originate from a human patient who received an intestinal transplant, so some T cells may come from the graft donor.

The V call is TRBV23-1, the J call TRBJ2-1, with D unresolved. TRBV23-1 is filed as an ORF, its function uncertain. This CDR3 comprises 12 residues. Trimming shortened V by 0 bases and J by 13 bases, and 10 bases separated the two germline ends. The CDR3, as DNA: TGCGCCAGCAGTCAATCCCCGCCTGATCAGTTCTTC. This sequence encodes CASSQSPPDQFF.

V usage is TRBV18 and J usage is TRBJ2-1; a possible D gene is TRBD2 (6 bases). The CDR3 contains 16 residues. Between the trimmed V and J ends, which lost 3 bases and 6 bases, there was a span of 18 bases. The germline V gene has CDR1 KGHSH and CDR2 LQKENI. The CDR3 region has the DNA TGTGCCAGCTCACCTGGAGGGAGGCTGACATCCAATGAGCAGTTCTTC. This gives the protein CASSPGGRLTSNEQFF.

The chain's CDR3 is CASGPDRTFYGYTF. DNA of the CDR3: TGTGCCAGCGGACCCGACAGGACCTTCTATGGCTACACCTTC. The V and J genes are TRBV2 and TRBJ1-2; TRBD1 might be the D (6 bases). Trimming took 8 bases from V and 4 from J, leaving 17 bases between them. The CDR3 totals 14 residues. Germline V gene sequence: CDR1 SNHLY, CDR2 FYNNEI.

The chain couples TRBV6-1 to TRBJ2-4, with D perhaps TRBD2 (6 bases). With 6 bases removed from V and 4 bases from J, the gap between germline ends came to 10 bases. The CDR3 extends over 13 amino acids. Germline V gene sequence: CDR1 MNHNS, CDR2 SASEGT. The CDR3 bases are TGTGCCAGCAGGGGACTCTTAAAAAACATTCAGTACTTC. Translated: CASRGLLKNIQYF.

The CDR3 here is CATSRDHSYGYTF. DNA for the CDR3: TGTGCCACCAGCAGAGACCATTCTTATGGCTACACCTTC. The J gene is TRBJ1-2, the V gene TRBV15; D gene ambiguous. V shed 0 bases and J shed 5 bases, with 7 bases lying between them. CDR3 length: 13 amino acids. CDR1 is LNHNV and CDR2 is YYDKDF in the germline V gene (reference sequence).

By frequency in the sample, this clone is medium-sized (0.01 to 0.1%). The chain has TRBV19 and TRBJ1-5, with 11 bases identical to TRBD1. The V and J ends lost 6 bases and 6 bases, in that order; junction bases with no gene match: 4. The CDR3 covers 14 residues. The germline V gene has CDR1 LNHDA and CDR2 SQIVND (reference sequence). CDR3 nucleotides: TGTGCCAGTAGGGGGACAGGGGGGCCTCAGCCCCAGCATTTT. Amino acids: CASRGTGGPQPQHF.

This clone appeared a few times. This chain joins TRBV2 and TRBJ2-5; tentatively, D is TRBD1 or TRBD2 (6 bases each). The V gene's germline CDR1 is SNHLY and CDR2 FYNNEI. This CDR3 has 14 residues. V shed 7 bases and J shed 5 bases, with 17 bases lying between them. CDR3 nucleotide sequence: TGTGCCAGCACCCAAGCTACAGGGAGGGAGACCCAGTACTTC. Translating it yields CASTQATGRETQYF.

The chain links TRBV5-6 to TRBJ2-4, with D possibly TRBD1 on 6 matching bases. Looked up from germline, CDR1 is SGHDT and CDR2 is YYEEEE. The CDR3 length is 14 residues. Trimming left V 3 bases short and J 4 bases short, with 11 bases between. In DNA, the CDR3 is TGTGCCAGCAGCTATGGGACAAGGAAAAACATTCAGTACTTC. Translating gives CASSYGTRKNIQYF.

The CDR3 loop reads CASSDVAGGYNEQFF. DNA for the CDR3: TGTGCCAGCAGTGACGTGGCGGGGGGCTACAATGAGCAGTTCTTC. The chain uses TRBV6-4 and TRBJ2-1; 8 bases map to TRBD2. Germline V gene data show CDR1 as MRHNA and CDR2 as SNTAGT. V trimming: 2 bases; J trimming: 3 bases; junction bases outside the gene matches: 3. The CDR3 consists of 15 residues.

The V gene is TRBV29-1, the J gene TRBJ2-7, with D perhaps matching TRBD1 or TRBD2 (5 bases each). V dropped 6 bases and J dropped 7 bases, with 22 bases sitting between them. CDR1 and CDR2 (germline): SQVTM, ANQGSEA. The CDR3 runs 14 residues. The CDR3 here is CSVVLLGTAEEQYF. In DNA, the CDR3 is TGCAGCGTGGTCCTCCTTGGGACGGCGGAGGAGCAGTACTTC.